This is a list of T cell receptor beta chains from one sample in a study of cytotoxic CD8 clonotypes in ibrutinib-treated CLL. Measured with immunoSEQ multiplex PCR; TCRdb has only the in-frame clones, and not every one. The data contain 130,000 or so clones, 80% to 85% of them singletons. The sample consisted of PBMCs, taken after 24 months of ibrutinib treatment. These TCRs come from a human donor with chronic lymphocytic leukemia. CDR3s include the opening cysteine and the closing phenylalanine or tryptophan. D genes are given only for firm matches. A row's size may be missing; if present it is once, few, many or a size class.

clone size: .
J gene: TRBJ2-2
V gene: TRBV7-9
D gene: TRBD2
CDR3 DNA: TGTGCCAGCAGCACGCGACTAGCGCTAAGGGACACCGGGGAGCTGTTTTTT
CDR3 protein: CASSTRLALRDTGELFF

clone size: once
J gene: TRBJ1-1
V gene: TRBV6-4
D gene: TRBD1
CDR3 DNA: TGTGCCAGCGTACAGGGGGCGCAGTACTCTAACACTGAAGCTTTCTTT
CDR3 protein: CASVQGAQYSNTEAFF

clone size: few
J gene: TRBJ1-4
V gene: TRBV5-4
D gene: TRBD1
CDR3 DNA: TGTGCCAGCGGTCAGGGGGCGTATGAAAAACTGTTTTTT
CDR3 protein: CASGQGAYEKLFF

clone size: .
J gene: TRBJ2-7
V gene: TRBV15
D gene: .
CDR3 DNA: TGTGCCACCATGGTACAGGGTGGGGGGTCCGAGCAGTACTTC
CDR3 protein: CATMVQGGGSEQYF

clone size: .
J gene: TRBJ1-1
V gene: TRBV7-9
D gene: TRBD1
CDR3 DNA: TGTGCCAGCAGCGTCCGACAGGGGGCGAACACTGAAGCTTTCTTT
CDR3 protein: CASSVRQGANTEAFF

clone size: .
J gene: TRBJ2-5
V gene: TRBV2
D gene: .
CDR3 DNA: TGTGCCAGCAAGCCTAGCCCCCTCCAAGAGACCCAGTACTTC
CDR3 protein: CASKPSPLQETQYF

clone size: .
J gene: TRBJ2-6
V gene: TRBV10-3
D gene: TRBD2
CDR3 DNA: TGTGCCATCAGCAGGGACCTAGCGGGGGGCCCTGGGGCCAACGTCCTGACTTTC
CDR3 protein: CAISRDLAGGPGANVLTF

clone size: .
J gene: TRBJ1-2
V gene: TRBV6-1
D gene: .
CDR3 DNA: TGTGCCAGCAGTGATAACTGGCGGGGACAAGATGGCTACACCTTC
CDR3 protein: CASSDNWRGQDGYTF

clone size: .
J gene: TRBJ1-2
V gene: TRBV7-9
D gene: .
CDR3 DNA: TGTGCCAGCAGCCCCCCCCGACAGGCGCCAAGGGGTGGCTACACCTTC
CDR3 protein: CASSPPRQAPRGGYTF

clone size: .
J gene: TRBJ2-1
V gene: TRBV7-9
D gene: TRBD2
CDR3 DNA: TGTGCCAGCAGCTCCGATCTAGCGGGGCGCACCTACAATGAGCAGTTCTTC
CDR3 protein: CASSSDLAGRTYNEQFF

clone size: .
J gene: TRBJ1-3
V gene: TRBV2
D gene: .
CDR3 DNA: TGTGCCAGCAGCTCTAGGGAAGGAGACACCATATATTTT
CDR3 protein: CASSSREGDTIYF